The 32 T cell receptor beta chains below all came from one sample that was sequenced in a study of shared clonotypes between healthy human individuals. Only in-frame clones appear in the TCRdb table, and some are missing; sequencing was by immunoSEQ multiplex PCR. The data contain 650,000 to 800,000 clones, over 55% of them seen just once; the ten biggest clones take up approximately 2%. Sequencing was done on a sample of memory CD4+ T cells sorted from blood. Subset noted: CD45RA-negative fraction. The source of these receptors is a woman aged 25-40 years in good health.

The J gene is TRBJ1-1, the V gene TRBV27; 8 positions match TRBD1. The V and J ends lost 3 bases and 6 bases, in that order; junction bases with no gene match: 6. CDR1 and CDR2 (germline): MNHEY, SMNVEV (reference sequence). This CDR3 region has 14 residues. CDR3 nucleotides: TGTGCCAGCAGTTTCTCGACAGGGGTTGCTGAAGCTTTCTTT. Protein: CASSFSTGVAEAFF.

This chain connects TRBV29-1 to TRBJ2-7; possibly TRBD2 for D (6 bases). The CDR3 covers 11 residues. V dropped 7 bases and J dropped 5 bases, with 12 bases sitting between them. Germline CDR1 is SQVTM and CDR2 is ANQGSEA. CDR3 coding DNA: TGCAGCGGTGGGACTTGGAACGAGCAGTACTTC. Protein product: CSGGTWNEQYF.

The chain joins TRBV5-4 to TRBJ1-2, with 10 nucleotides matching TRBD1. The V gene end was trimmed by 9 bases and the J gene end by 5 bases; junction bases not matched to a gene: 7. The germline CDR1 and CDR2 sequences are SGHNT and YYREEE (reference sequence). CDR3 length: 13 amino acids. The CDR3 is CATIPGQGYGYTF. As DNA, the CDR3 is TGTGCCACCATCCCGGGACAGGGGTATGGCTACACCTTC. The entire variable domain, with the rest obtained from reference TRBV5-4 and TRBJ1-2, is as follows: ETGVTQSPTHLIKTRGQQVTLRCSSQSGHNTVSWYQQALGQGPQFIFQYYREEENGRGNFPPRFSGLQFPNYSSELNVNALELDDSALYLCATIPGQGYGYTFGSGTRLTVV.

The chain employs TRBV5-8 and TRBJ2-1, with D possibly being TRBD2 (5 bases). In germline, CDR1 is SGHTS, CDR2 YDEGEE. The V end was cut by 3 bases, the J end by 7 bases, with 17 bases between. CDR3 length: 15 residues. The CDR3 nucleotides are TGTGCCAGCAGCTCCCACCCAACTAGTGGGAATGAGCAGTTCTTC. Translation: CASSSHPTSGNEQFF.

The chain carries TRBV20-1 and TRBJ2-1; the match to TRBD2 covers 8 bases. The CDR3 has 11 amino acids. The germline V gene has CDR1 DFQATT and CDR2 SNEGSKA (reference sequence). Trimming cost V 5 bases and J 10 bases; bases outside gene matches: 4. The CDR3 sequence: CSAEGLDEQFF. In DNA form, the CDR3 reads TGCAGTGCTGAGGGACTAGACGAGCAGTTCTTC.

V gene TRBV11-2 combines with J gene TRBJ2-1, with 7 bases fitting TRBD1. V lost 2 bases to trimming and J lost 8 bases; unmatched junction nucleotides: 9. Germline V gene sequence: CDR1 SGHAT, CDR2 FQNNGV. This CDR3 spans 15 amino acids. The CDR3 spells CASSLSGQVGDEQFF. CDR3 bases: TGTGCCAGCAGCTTATCCGGACAGGTCGGAGATGAGCAGTTCTTC.

This chain joins TRBV2 and TRBJ2-2; 8 positions agree with TRBD2. Germline V gives CDR1 SNHLY, CDR2 FYNNEI. V shed 10 bases, J shed 8 bases, and the junction held 18 bases outside the gene matches. The CDR3 covers 16 residues. This chain's CDR3 is CATRQGGSGVAGELFF. CDR3 sequence (DNA): TGTGCCACCAGACAAGGAGGTAGCGGGGTTGCTGGGGAGCTGTTTTTT. The complete variable domain, with remaining parts taken from reference TRBV2 and TRBJ2-2, reads EPEVTQTPSHQVTQMGQEVILRCVPISNHLYFYWYRQILGQKVEFLVSFYNNEISEKSEIFDDQFSVERPDGSNFTLKIRSTKLEDSAMYFCATRQGGSGVAGELFFGEGSRLTVL.

The rearrangement links TRBV28 to TRBJ1-4, with D possibly matching TRBD1 (6 bases). Germline values: CDR1 MDHEN, CDR2 SYDVKM. The CDR3 has 15 amino acids. Trimming left V 8 bases short and J 9 bases short, with 22 bases between. The CDR3 region is CASALPTGGMKKLFF. CDR3 bases: TGTGCCAGCGCACTTCCGACAGGAGGAATGAAAAAACTGTTTTTT.

CDR3 bases: TGTGCCAGCAGTTTCGAGGTGGGGCCCTACGAGCAGTACTTC. The encoded protein is CASSFEVGPYEQYF. The V and J genes are TRBV2 and TRBJ2-7, with D possibly being TRBD1 (5 bases). The germline CDR1 and CDR2 sequences are SNHLY and FYNNEI. The CDR3 sequence is 14 residues long. Trimming stripped 5 bases from V and 2 bases from J, with 13 bases between.

The chain combines TRBV4-2 with TRBJ2-7; the D is unclear. CDR1 and CDR2 from the germline V gene are LGHNA and YNFKEQ. Between the trimmed V and J ends, which lost 0 bases and 3 bases, there was a span of 6 bases. The CDR3 has 13 residues. CDR3 DNA: TGTGCCAGCAGCCAAGATTCGGACTACGAGCAGTACTTC. Protein: CASSQDSDYEQYF.

This clone has more than one count but fewer than ten. This rearrangement joins TRBV15 to TRBJ1-5, with a weak D call TRBD1 (5 bases). This CDR3 comprises 15 residues. Per germline, CDR1 LNHNV and CDR2 YYDKDF (reference sequence). The germline V and J ends were trimmed by 0 bases and 6 bases, with 12 bases remaining between them. The CDR3 bases are TGTGCCACCAGCAGAGATCGAGGGGCCGTTCAGCCCCAGCATTTT. It translates to CATSRDRGAVQPQHF.

This chain links TRBV7-9 with TRBJ2-3; 7 nucleotides match TRBD2. V gave up 3 bases and J gave up 4 bases; unmatched junction bases: 7. CDR1 and CDR2 from the germline V gene are SEHNR and FQNEAQ (reference sequence). The CDR3 runs to 15 residues. CDR3 region: CASSLTGRPSDTQYF. The CDR3 DNA sequence: TGTGCCAGCAGCTTGACCGGGAGGCCCTCAGATACGCAGTATTTT.

The table lists this clone with a few counts. One junction end does not reproduce the germline sequence, and a read error may be involved. The V call is TRBV19, the J call TRBJ1-1; 8 bases agree with TRBD1. This CDR3 comprises 11 residues. Germline V gene data show CDR1 as LNHDA and CDR2 as SQIVND (reference sequence). DNA for the CDR3: TGTGCCAGTAGTATAGGAACAGGGGGAGTCTTT. This sequence encodes CASSIGTGGVF.

This clone has a count of ten or more. The chain uses TRBV7-6 and TRBJ1-5; 10 nucleotides line up with TRBD1. Germline V gene sequence: CDR1 SGHVS, CDR2 FNYEAQ. V shed 1 base and J 11 bases; nucleotides not matched to a gene: 8. The CDR3 has 15 residues. The CDR3 nucleotides are TGTGCCAGCAGCTTAGGACAGGGGGCTGCTATGGCCCAGCATTTT. It yields the protein CASSLGQGAAMAQHF.

The chain recombines TRBV11-3 with TRBJ2-7; D is uncertain. Between the trimmed V and J ends, which lost 2 bases and 5 bases, there was a span of 16 bases. Per germline, CDR1 SGHNT and CDR2 YENEEA. This CDR3 is built from 15 residues. The CDR3 nucleotides are TGTGCCAGCAGCTTAAAATCCCCTTCTTTGGACGAGCAGTACTTC. Encoded protein: CASSLKSPSLDEQYF.

This clone was recorded only once. CDR3 sequence (DNA): TGTGCCAGCTCACCAGAGTCCCCGAGGCTAGCGGGACCCACCGGGGAGCTGTTTTTT. As protein: CASSPESPRLAGPTGELFF. V usage is TRBV18 and J usage is TRBJ2-2; TRBD2 agrees at 9 bases. Germline V CDR1 and CDR2: KGHSH, LQKENI. J lost 4 bases, V lost 2 bases, and 14 bases had no gene match. The CDR3 has 19 amino acids.

A note on this clone: Different DNA sequences within this sample yield the same CDR3. The chain joins TRBV5-1 to TRBJ2-1, with 11 positions matching TRBD2. V was pared by 3 bases and J by 5 bases, with 4 bases of the junction left unmatched. Germline V CDR1 and CDR2: SGHRS, YFSETQ. The CDR3 runs to 15 residues. As DNA, the CDR3 is TGCGCCAGCAGCTCCACTAGCGGGGGTCACAATGAGCAGTTCTTC. Its protein product is CASSSTSGGHNEQFF. The variable domain in full, with the rest retrieved from reference TRBV5-1 and TRBJ2-1, is KAGVTQTPRYLIKTRGQQVTLSCSPISGHRSVSWYQQTPGQGLQFLFEYFSETQRNKGNFPGRFSGRQFSNSRSEMNVSTLELGDSALYLCASSSTSGGHNEQFFGPGTRLTVL.

This clone came up many times. The genes are TRBV2 and TRBJ1-5; D is possibly TRBD1 (6 bases). The germline V gene has CDR1 SNHLY and CDR2 FYNNEI. Trimming took off 3 bases at V and 9 bases at J, with 18 bases between the two ends. The CDR3 spans 15 residues. Written as DNA, the CDR3 is TGTGCCAGCAGTGACGAGGGTCAGGGGCAGAGGCCCCAGCATTTT. It is translated as CASSDEGQGQRPQHF.

This clone has a handful of counts. This may arise from a read error, as a much more abundant clone is one base away. This specimen includes other DNA sequences encoding the same CDR3. The chain links TRBV7-2 to TRBJ1-5; possibly TRBD1 for D (6 bases). CDR1 is SGHTA and CDR2 is FQGNSA in the germline V gene. The CDR3 consists of 14 residues. The V end was cut by 5 bases, the J end by 2 bases, with 10 bases between. DNA of the CDR3: TGTGCCAGCAGCCAGGAGGGGGGCAATCAGCCCCAGCATTTT. Its translation: CASSQEGGNQPQHF.

The J gene is TRBJ2-7, the V gene TRBV6-5; the D gene is possibly TRBD2 (7 bases). Germline V gene lookup returns CDR1 MNHEY and CDR2 SVGAGI. The CDR3 is 14 amino acids. V lost 5 bases and J lost 3, with 14 bases in between. CDR3 sequence: CASSKHRDYYEQYF. CDR3 bases: TGTGCCAGCAGTAAACACAGGGACTACTACGAGCAGTACTTC.

The V and J genes are TRBV4-1 and TRBJ2-5; 9 bases align to TRBD1. The germline V gene has CDR1 MGHRA and CDR2 YSYEKL. This CDR3 spans 14 amino acids. V trimming: 1 base; J trimming: 4 bases; junction bases outside the gene matches: 1. The CDR3 DNA sequence: TGCGCCAGCAGCCAAGGGACAGGGGTAGAGACCCAGTACTTC. Translated: CASSQGTGVETQYF.

J is TRBJ1-5 and V is TRBV15; TRBD1 matches 7 bases. This CDR3 region has 16 residues. Germline CDR1 is LNHNV and CDR2 is YYDKDF (reference sequence). After removal of 1 base from V and 2 bases from J, the junction contained 5 bases not matched to a gene. The CDR3 is CATSRGTGVGNQPQHF. In nucleotides, the CDR3 is TGTGCCACCAGCAGAGGAACAGGGGTAGGCAATCAGCCCCAGCATTTT.

The chain joins TRBV5-1 to TRBJ2-4; 7 positions match TRBD2. This CDR3 comprises 15 residues. The ends lost 1 base at V and 4 bases at J; junction bases unmatched: 5. Germline V gene sequence: CDR1 SGHRS, CDR2 YFSETQ. The CDR3 nucleotides are TGCGCCAGCAGCTTGAGCGGGACGGAGAAAAACATTCAGTACTTC. Its protein is CASSLSGTEKNIQYF.

The V and J genes are TRBV4-1 and TRBJ1-1, with a possible D match to TRBD1 (6 bases). Germline-derived CDR1 and CDR2 are MGHRA and YSYEKL. V gave up 3 bases and J gave up 1 base, with 18 bases separating them. This CDR3 contains 17 residues. The CDR3, as DNA: TGCGCCAGCAGCCACCCCCCGCAGGGGCAAAGGAACACTGAAGCTTTCTTT. Encoded protein: CASSHPPQGQRNTEAFF.

J is TRBJ2-5 and V is TRBV7-8; 10 positions agree with TRBD1. Germline trimming cut 1 base from V and 5 bases from J; bases unmatched to any gene: 13. Germline V gene data show CDR1 as SGHVS and CDR2 as FQNEAQ. CDR3 length: 18 amino acids. The CDR3 here is CASSLVSKGTGVFETQYF. The DNA of the CDR3 is TGTGCCAGCAGCTTAGTTTCCAAGGGGACAGGGGTGTTCGAGACCCAGTACTTC.

This chain uses TRBV19 with TRBJ2-2, with D unclear. This CDR3 spans 15 amino acids. Germline V gene sequence: CDR1 LNHDA, CDR2 SQIVND (reference sequence). V was clipped by 3 bases and J by 2 bases, with 10 bases between them. The CDR3 sequence: CASSIPFQNTGELFF. The CDR3 nucleotides read TGTGCCAGTAGTATTCCCTTTCAAAACACCGGGGAGCTGTTTTTT.

This chain joins TRBV11-2 and TRBJ2-3, with 7 bases fitting TRBD2. Germline V gives CDR1 SGHAT, CDR2 FQNNGV. V dropped 5 bases and J dropped 3; count of bases not matched to a gene: 5. CDR3 length equals 14 residues. CDR3 sequence: CASSPAGLTDTQYF. CDR3 coding DNA: TGTGCCAGCAGCCCAGCGGGATTGACAGATACGCAGTATTTT.

The chain joins TRBV11-2 to TRBJ2-5, with no clear D. CDR3 size: 13 residues. Germline lookup yields CDR1 SGHAT and CDR2 FQNNGV. The ends were cut back, 1 base at V and 9 bases at J, with 12 bases in the middle. CDR3 in amino acids: CASSLGLAPPQYF. CDR3 nucleotides: TGTGCCAGCAGCTTAGGACTGGCCCCGCCCCAGTACTTC.

V usage is TRBV2 and J usage is TRBJ2-3; D is unresolved. Per germline, CDR1 SNHLY and CDR2 FYNNEI. V was pared by 7 bases and J by 6 bases, with 8 bases between. The CDR3 spans 11 residues. CDR3 coding DNA: TGTGCCAGCACCCTGCGGGATACGCAGTATTTT. Its translation: CASTLRDTQYF.

The rearrangement links TRBV5-1 to TRBJ2-3; D not certain. Germline V lookup: CDR1 SGHRS, CDR2 YFSETQ. This CDR3 spans 13 amino acids. The ends were cut back, 2 bases at V and 0 bases at J, with 4 bases in the middle. The CDR3 bases are TGCGCCAGCAGCTTTGCTAGCACAGATACGCAGTATTTT. This encodes CASSFASTDTQYF.

The chain uses TRBV5-4 and TRBJ2-7, with TRBD2 matching over 9 bases. The CDR3 has 15 amino acids. Germline trimming cut 4 bases from V and 3 bases from J; bases unmatched to any gene: 8. Germline V gene lookup returns CDR1 SGHNT and CDR2 YYREEE (reference sequence). CDR3 DNA: TGTGCCAGCAGCCAGAATAGCGGGGGATACTACGAGCAGTACTTC. This sequence encodes CASSQNSGGYYEQYF.

About this clone: In the same sample, other DNA sequences code for this CDR3. The chain links TRBV6-1 to TRBJ2-7; 13 nucleotides match TRBD2. V was clipped by 2 bases and J by 3 bases; unmatched bases: 1. This CDR3 comprises 15 residues. CDR1 and CDR2 (germline): MNHNS, SASEGT. The CDR3 nucleotides are TGTGCCAGCAGTGAAACTAGCGGGAGGGTCTACGAGCAGTACTTC. The encoded protein is CASSETSGRVYEQYF.